This T cell receptor (beta chain) was retrieved from a study of cytomegalovirus exposure and HLA in healthy donors. Findings of the study overall: Presence/absence analyses rested on an assumption that sequencing depth was roughly uniform across donors.

As to this clone: Its antigen is currently unknown.

PCR employed 60 Vbeta and 13 Jbeta primers. TCRdb's copy holds only in-frame clones and misses some; the assay was immunoSEQ multiplex PCR. This sample yields 110,000 to 150,000 clones, of which over 75% are seen a single time; over 1% belongs to the top ten. CDR3 size: 13 residues. V was shortened by 6 bases and J by 1 base, with 9 bases between the two germline ends. CDR1 MNHEY and CDR2 SVGAGI come from the germline V gene. The sequenced sample consisted of PBMCs. The sequence came from a female donor in good health and CMV-seronegative. V and J are TRBV6-5 and TRBJ1-1; no clear D. Here the CDR3 DNA reads TGTGCCAGCAGGGGAGGAGGGAACACTGAAGCTTTCTTT. The encoded protein is CASRGGGNTEAFF.